This is a list of T cell receptor beta chains from one sample in a study of monozygotic twins with inflammatory bowel disease. Each CDR3 protein gets one entry in TCRdb, which reprocessed the 5' RACE reads and gives no DNA. The sample features over 150,000 distinct CDR3 sequences, with 2% to 3% in its top ten. Specimen: blood. The receptors were sampled from a human donor with ulcerative colitis or Crohn's disease, or a healthy co-twin of an affected twin (not recorded which). CDR3s include the opening cysteine and the closing phenylalanine or tryptophan.

J: TRBJ1-6; V: TRBV30; length: 14; CDR3: CAWSLPGGSSPLHF
J: TRBJ1-2; V: TRBV10-3; length: 13; CDR3: CAISARTEDGYTF
J: TRBJ1-2; V: TRBV7-2; length: 15; CDR3: CASSLVARGNYGYTF
J: TRBJ2-7; V: TRBV6-6; length: 14; CDR3: CASSYSAGGYEQYF
J: TRBJ1-2; V: TRBV18; length: 15; CDR3: CASSPDRASGYGYTF
J: TRBJ2-2; V: TRBV19; length: 14; CDR3: CASSIAANTGELFF
J: TRBJ2-3; V: TRBV12-3/TRBV12-4; length: 14; CDR3: CASSFQTRGYTQYF
J: TRBJ2-1; V: TRBV2; length: 16; CDR3: CASSQTGTSGYNEQFF
J: TRBJ2-3; V: TRBV18; length: 15; CDR3: CASSPLGQGLDTQYF
J: TRBJ1-1; V: TRBV28; length: 13; CDR3: CASSRGTVARAFF